This T cell receptor beta chain came from a study of blood T cell repertoires in COVID-19. The table came from immunoSEQ multiplex PCR; TCRdb's copy has only in-frame clones and leaves some out. The sample has 200,000 to 300,000 clones, nearly 90% seen once; the top ten hold 3% to 4%. Clinical history as reported by participants underpinned cohort assignment. The specimen was PBMCs or T cells enriched from blood (not recorded which). The sequence derives from a woman in her 30s with acute COVID-19.

CDR3 protein: CAWREFRKGNTGELFF. In DNA, the CDR3 is TGTGCCTGGCGGGAGTTTAGAAAGGGGAACACCGGGGAGCTGTTTTTT. The V gene is TRBV30, the J gene TRBJ2-2, with a possible D match to TRBD2 (6 bases). The germline V gene encodes CDR1 GTSNPN and CDR2 SVGIG (reference sequence). Trimming stripped 5 bases from V and 1 base from J, with 17 bases between. The length of the CDR3 is 16 residues. Together with reference TRBV30 and TRBJ2-2, the CDR3 gives the full variable domain: SQTIHQWPATLVQPVGSPLSLECTVEGTSNPNLYWYRQAAGRGLQLLFYSVGIGQISSEVPQNLSASRPQDRQFILSSKKLLLSDSGFYLCAWREFRKGNTGELFFGEGSRLTVL.